This T cell receptor beta chain was sequenced during a study of identical twins. Study-level results: Abundant beta clonotypes from cord blood had fewer insertions, unlike memory repertoires, which showed none. Researchers reported excess low generation probability among twin-shared out-of-frame alpha sequences.

This clonotype was picked up many times. The antigen is unknown. Everyone who gave samples was a healthy Caucasian. Unique molecular identifiers were in the cDNA, with template-switch universal primer binding. Using its own MiXCR run on the 5' RACE reads, TCRdb lists one record per CDR3 protein. The sample holds around 340,000 distinct CDR3 sequences, roughly 10% seen once. The germline V and J ends were trimmed by 4 bases and 6 bases, with 18 bases remaining between them. CDR3 length: 15 residues. The source material was naive T cells sorted from blood. The sequence came from a woman in her forties or fifties in good health. V and J are TRBV12-3 or TRBV12-4 and TRBJ1-1; D remains ambiguous. CDR3: CASSYSAVAGAEAFF. The CDR3 region has the DNA TGTGCCAGCAGTTACTCAGCCGTCGCAGGAGCTGAAGCTTTCTTT.